These 14 T cell receptor beta chains originate from one sample sequenced in a study of T cells of healthy individuals. A single record per CDR3 protein comes from TCRdb applying MiXCR to the 5' RACE reads. The data hold about 60,000 distinct CDR3 sequences, with roughly 17% observed a single time. The receptors were gathered from a human donor in good health.

V usage is TRBV4-1 and J usage is TRBJ2-4; 7 nucleotides align to TRBD1. V dropped 1 base and J dropped 7; count of bases not matched to a gene: 4. The V gene's germline CDR1 is MGHRA and CDR2 YSYEKL. The CDR3 is 14 residues long. For the CDR3, the DNA is TGCGCCAGCAGCCAAGGACAGGGTTGCAACATTCAGTACTTC. This codes for CASSQGQGCNIQYF.

The chain combines TRBV7-2 with TRBJ1-3, with D possibly TRBD1 on 6 matching bases. The CDR3 length is 16 residues. Trimming shortened V by 1 base and J by 4 bases, and 14 bases separated the two germline ends. The V gene's germline CDR1 is SGHTA and CDR2 FQGNSA. The CDR3 DNA is TGTGCCAGCAGCTTAGGGGACCCGGGGGCCGGAAACACCATATATTTT. This encodes CASSLGDPGAGNTIYF.

This clonotype appeared a few times. Relative to the germline gene, one junction end is altered; a read error may explain this. The chain has TRBV7-7 and TRBJ2-1; TRBD1 matches 9 bases. CDR1 is SSHAT and CDR2 is FNYEAQ in the germline V gene (reference sequence). The CDR3 spans 17 residues. The CDR3 loop reads CASSPSLGQGTYNEQFF. The CDR3 bases are TGTGCTAGCAGCCCCTCCCTCGGACAGGGGACCTACAATGAGCAGTTCTTC.

The sample holds a few counts of this clonotype. V gene TRBV7-2 combines with J gene TRBJ2-2; D uncertain. The CDR3 is 16 amino acids. V was pared by 2 bases and J by 1 base, with 11 bases between. The germline gives CDR1 SGHTA, CDR2 FQGNSA. CDR3 nucleotides: TGTGCCAGCAGCTTATTATTTAGAGGGAACACCGGGGAGCTGTTTTTT. Protein sequence: CASSLLFRGNTGELFF.

The CDR3 reads CASSVSYSNQPQHF. DNA for the CDR3: TGTGCCAGCAGTGTAAGTTATAGCAATCAGCCCCAGCATTTT. This chain uses TRBV27 with TRBJ1-5, with no clear D. CDR3 length equals 14 residues. V lost 5 bases to trimming and J lost 0 bases, with 8 bases between them. Germline V gene lookup returns CDR1 MNHEY and CDR2 SMNVEV (reference sequence).

This clonotype came up many times. V usage is TRBV20-1 and J usage is TRBJ1-3; D is unresolved. The CDR3 totals 15 residues. Germline V gene sequence: CDR1 DFQATT, CDR2 SNEGSKA (reference sequence). V was shortened by 0 bases and J by 0 bases, with 9 bases between the two germline ends. The CDR3 DNA is TGCAGTGCTAGAGATCTAGTTAGCTCTGGAAACACCATATATTTT. It yields the protein CSARDLVSSGNTIYF.

In its sample, this clonotype was seen many times. J is TRBJ2-7 and V is TRBV25-1; D might be TRBD2 (6 bases). This CDR3 is 14 amino acids long. The V gene lost 11 bases and the J gene lost 0 bases, with 17 bases spanning the gap. Looked up from germline, CDR1 is MGHDK and CDR2 is SYGVNS. CDR3: CAGLGSAFSYEQYF. The CDR3 DNA sequence: TGTGCCGGACTCGGGAGCGCCTTCTCCTACGAGCAGTACTTC.

This sequence joins TRBV12-3 or TRBV12-4 and TRBJ1-5; 7 bases line up with TRBD1. V shed 6 bases, J shed 4 bases, and the junction held 9 bases outside the gene matches. The CDR3 extends over 15 amino acids. The CDR3 reads CASRGGGTGNQPQHF. In nucleotides, the CDR3 is TGTGCCAGCAGAGGGGGCGGGACGGGAAATCAGCCCCAGCATTTT.

In its sample, this clonotype was seen many times. This chain joins TRBV7-2 and TRBJ2-5; D is tentatively TRBD1 or TRBD2 (6 bases each). This CDR3 comprises 14 residues. Germline-derived CDR1 and CDR2 are SGHTA and FQGNSA. The V end lost 7 bases, the J end lost 9 bases, and 21 bases lay between the germline ends. This CDR3 reads CASTLVMGGESQYF. The CDR3 DNA reads as TGTGCCAGCACCTTGGTTATGGGGGGCGAGTCCCAGTACTTC.

The table lists this clonotype with a few counts. The chain uses TRBV5-5 and TRBJ2-3, with a possible D match to TRBD1 (6 bases). The germline V gene has CDR1 SGHKS and CDR2 YYEKEE (reference sequence). The CDR3 totals 13 residues. Trimming left V 4 bases short and J 9 bases short, with 15 bases between. In DNA, the CDR3 is TGTGCCAGCAGCACAGGGATGGCGCGAACGCAGTATTTT. Protein product: CASSTGMARTQYF.

This chain uses TRBV15 with TRBJ2-1; D gene unclear. Germline CDR1 reads LNHNV; CDR2 reads YYDKDF (reference sequence). Trimming pared 0 bases from V and 4 bases from J, leaving 7 bases between. CDR3 size: 14 residues. CDR3 in DNA: TGTGCCACCAGCAGAGAACGAACTTACAATGAGCAGTTCTTC. Translation gives CATSRERTYNEQFF.

This clonotype was picked up many times. The chain has TRBV10-3 and TRBJ2-3; D is uncertain. CDR1 is ENHRY and CDR2 is SYGVKD in the germline V gene. The V end lost 3 bases, the J end lost 9 bases, and 16 bases lay between the germline ends. CDR3 length: 14 amino acids. The CDR3 here is CAISETGQIDTQYF. CDR3 nucleotide sequence: TGTGCCATCAGTGAAACCGGGCAGATTGACACGCAGTATTTT.

This clonotype has at least ten counts. V usage is TRBV7-6 and J usage is TRBJ2-3; D not certain. This CDR3 has 12 amino acids. The germline gives CDR1 SGHVS, CDR2 FNYEAQ. Deletions cut 7 bases from V and 6 bases from J, with 11 bases between. CDR3 bases: TGTGCCAGCACCAGCACCCGGGATACGCAGTATTTT. It specifies CASTSTRDTQYF.

This clonotype was detected many times. This chain uses TRBV29-1 with TRBJ2-1; 7 nucleotides match TRBD2. Losses at the gene ends were 0 bases for V and 5 bases for J; bases not matched to a gene: 7. Looked up from germline, CDR1 is SQVTM and CDR2 is ANQGSEA. This CDR3 comprises 15 residues. This chain's CDR3 is CSVEDFPSGNNEQFF. DNA of the CDR3: TGCAGCGTTGAAGACTTTCCTAGCGGAAACAATGAGCAGTTCTTC.